Following are 6 T cell receptor beta chains from one sample sequenced in a study of response to subunit inactivated influenza vaccine. Via MiXCR, TCRdb re-called the RT-PCR reads, giving one row per CDR3 protein. This sample has hundreds of thousands of distinct CDR3 sequences, with 10% to 12% found just once. The sample was also reused in another study, on T cells expressing NK-cell markers. As that study records: Beta-chain TCR cDNA was generated via 5'RACE template switching with UMIs.

The material was PBMCs from blood, obtained on the day of vaccination. Source of these receptors: a man aged 45-65 years who received an inactivated influenza vaccine.

The gene calls are TRBV4-3 and TRBJ2-1, with a possible D match to TRBD1 (6 bases). Germline loops: CDR1 LGHNA, CDR2 YSLEER. The V end lost 0 bases, the J end lost 8 bases, and 8 bases lay between the germline ends. This CDR3 has 13 residues. CDR3 protein: CASSQDSGDEQFF. CDR3 coding DNA: TGCGCCAGCAGCCAAGATTCAGGGGATGAGCAGTTCTTC.

The chain uses TRBV5-4 and TRBJ2-5; 9 positions match TRBD1. V shed 3 bases and J 4 bases; nucleotides not matched to a gene: 13. CDR1 is SGHNT, CDR2 YYREEE, per germline (reference sequence). The length of the CDR3 is 17 residues. DNA for the CDR3: TGTGCCAGCAGCTCTTATCGCGGGACAGGGATAGGAGAGACCCAGTACTTC. It encodes CASSSYRGTGIGETQYF. Together with reference TRBV5-4 and TRBJ2-5, the CDR3 gives the full variable domain: ETGVTQSPTHLIKTRGQQVTLRCSSQSGHNTVSWYQQALGQGPQFIFQYYREEENGRGNFPPRFSGLQFPNYSSELNVNALELDDSALYLCASSSYRGTGIGETQYFGPGTRLLVL.

This clonotype was found a few times. This chain uses TRBV7-9 with TRBJ2-7; D possibly matches TRBD1 or TRBD2 (5 bases each). The CDR3 covers 14 residues. Per the germline V gene, CDR1 is SEHNR and CDR2 is FQNEAQ (reference sequence). V dropped 2 bases and J dropped 4 bases, with 12 bases sitting between them. The CDR3 protein is CASSLPGREYEQYF. CDR3 bases: TGTGCCAGCAGCTTACCGGGCAGGGAGTACGAGCAGTACTTC.

The V and J genes are TRBV7-2 and TRBJ2-2; 8 positions match TRBD2. The ends lost 4 bases at V and 5 bases at J; junction bases unmatched: 3. Germline loops: CDR1 SGHTA, CDR2 FQGNSA. There are 14 residues in the CDR3. CDR3 bases: TGTGCCAGCAGCTGGTCTAGCGGGACCGGGGAGCTGTTTTTT. Protein sequence: CASSWSSGTGELFF.

In DNA, the CDR3 is TGTGCCAGCAGCTTAGACAGGGCCTCCTACGAGCAGTACTTC. Translating it yields CASSLDRASYEQYF. J is TRBJ2-7 and V is TRBV7-2; D might be TRBD1 (6 bases). V lost 1 base and J 0 bases, leaving 7 bases between the germline ends. Germline CDR1 and CDR2: SGHTA and FQGNSA. The CDR3 covers 14 residues.

The genes are TRBV12-3 or TRBV12-4 and TRBJ2-2, with 11 bases identical to TRBD1. V lost 6 bases and J lost 4; bases outside the gene matches: 4. This CDR3 has 15 amino acids. The CDR3 loop reads CASSFGQGATGELFF. The DNA of the CDR3 is TGTGCCAGCAGCTTTGGACAGGGGGCCACCGGGGAGCTGTTTTTT.